The entry below gives a single T cell receptor (beta chain) sequence along with its context. Data came from immunoSEQ multiplex PCR; TCRdb stores just in-frame clones and leaves some out. The data contain some 65,000 clones, 85% of them singletons. This CDR3 is 16 amino acids long. Deletions cut 4 bases from V and 3 bases from J, with 18 bases between. Germline V gene lookup returns CDR1 SGHRS and CDR2 YFSETQ. The data were obtained in a study of OX40 agonist ivuxolimab in advanced cancers. Study details: Every 2 weeks, patients received ivuxolimab intravenously, dosed at 0.01 to 10 mg/kg. Dose-escalation subjects each had hepatocellular carcinoma, melanoma, renal cell or head and neck cancer.

V gene TRBV5-1 combines with J gene TRBJ2-3; the D gene is possibly TRBD2 (7 bases). This sample comprised CD4+ or CD8+ T cells sorted from blood, obtained in a trial of the OX40 agonist ivuxolimab. The TCR was taken from an adult with an advanced solid tumor such as melanoma, head and neck, liver or kidney cancer. This chain's CDR3 is CASSPGAGAITDTQYF. The CDR3 DNA is TGCGCCAGCAGCCCTGGGGCGGGGGCGATTACAGATACGCAGTATTTT.